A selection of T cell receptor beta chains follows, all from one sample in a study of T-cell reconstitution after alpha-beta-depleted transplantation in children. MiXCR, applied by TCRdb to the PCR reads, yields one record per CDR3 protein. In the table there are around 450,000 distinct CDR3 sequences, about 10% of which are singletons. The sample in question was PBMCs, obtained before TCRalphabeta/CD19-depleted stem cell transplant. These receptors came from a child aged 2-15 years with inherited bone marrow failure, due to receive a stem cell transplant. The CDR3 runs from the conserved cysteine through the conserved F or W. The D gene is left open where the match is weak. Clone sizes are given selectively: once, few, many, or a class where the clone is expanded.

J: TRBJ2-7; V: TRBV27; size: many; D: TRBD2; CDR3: CASSPTGLAGYEQYF; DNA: TGTGCCAGCAGTCCTACCGGACTAGCGGGCTACGAGCAGTACTTC
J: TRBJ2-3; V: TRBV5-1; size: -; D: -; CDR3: CASSLGRAGTDTQYF; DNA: TGCGCCAGCAGCTTGGGTAGGGCCGGCACAGATACGCAGTATTTT
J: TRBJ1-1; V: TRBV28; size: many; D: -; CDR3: CASSSGSTGTEAFF; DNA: TGTGCCAGCAGTAGCGGTTCGACAGGCACTGAAGCTTTCTTT
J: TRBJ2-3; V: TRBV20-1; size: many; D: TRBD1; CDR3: CSAARTGIDTDTQYF; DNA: TGCAGTGCTGCCCGGACAGGGATAGACACAGATACGCAGTATTTT
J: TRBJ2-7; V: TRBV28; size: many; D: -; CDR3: CASSWLRDPYEQYF; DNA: TGTGCCAGCAGTTGGCTTAGGGATCCCTACGAGCAGTACTTC
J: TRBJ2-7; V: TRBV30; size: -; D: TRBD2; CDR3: CAGRPDVGLAGSYEQYF; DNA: TGTGCCGGGCGACCTGATGTAGGACTAGCGGGCTCCTACGAGCAGTACTTC
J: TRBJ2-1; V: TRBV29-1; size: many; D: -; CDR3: CSALLEYNEQFF; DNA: TGCAGCGCCCTACTAGAATACAATGAGCAGTTCTTC
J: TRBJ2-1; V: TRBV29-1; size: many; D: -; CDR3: CSVEDGIYNEQFF; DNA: TGCAGCGTTGAGGACGGGATCTACAATGAGCAGTTCTTC
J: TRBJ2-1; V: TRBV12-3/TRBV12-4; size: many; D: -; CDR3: CASSLRRLSAYNEQFF; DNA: TGTGCCAGCAGTTTAAGGCGCCTATCTGCCTACAATGAGCAGTTCTTC
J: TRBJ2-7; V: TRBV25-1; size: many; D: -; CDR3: CASSDRGFEQYF; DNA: TGTGCCAGCAGTGACAGGGGATTCGAGCAGTACTTC
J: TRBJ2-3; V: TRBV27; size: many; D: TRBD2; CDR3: CASSLASGSGTQYF; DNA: TGTGCCAGCAGTTTAGCTAGCGGGAGCGGTACGCAGTATTTT
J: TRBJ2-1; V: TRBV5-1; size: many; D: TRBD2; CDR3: CASSPTSDSYNEQFF; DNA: TGCGCCAGCAGCCCCACTAGCGACTCCTACAATGAGCAGTTCTTC
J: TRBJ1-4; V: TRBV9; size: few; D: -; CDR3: CASSVGRERGKLFF; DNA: TGTGCCAGCAGCGTAGGTCGAGAAAGAGGAAAACTGTTTTTT
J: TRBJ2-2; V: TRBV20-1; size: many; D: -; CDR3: CSARDQKGINTGELFF; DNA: TGCAGTGCTAGAGATCAAAAGGGTATCAACACCGGGGAGCTGTTTTTT
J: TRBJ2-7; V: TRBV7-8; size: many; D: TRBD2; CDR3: CASSKISGRGHEQYF; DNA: TGTGCCAGCAGCAAAATTAGCGGGAGGGGCCACGAGCAGTACTTC
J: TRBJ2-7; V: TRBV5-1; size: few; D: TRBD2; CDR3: CASSWTSRSSYEQYF; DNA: TGCGCCAGCAGCTGGACTAGCCGTAGCTCCTACGAGCAGTACTTC
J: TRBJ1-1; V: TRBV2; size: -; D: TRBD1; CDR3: CASSSTGVIEAFF; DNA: TGTGCCAGCAGCTCGACAGGGGTGATTGAAGCTTTCTTT
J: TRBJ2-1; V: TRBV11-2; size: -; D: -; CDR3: CASSLGTGPSSYNEQFF; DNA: TGTGCCAGCAGCTTGGGGACGGGGCCTAGCTCCTACAATGAGCAGTTCTTC
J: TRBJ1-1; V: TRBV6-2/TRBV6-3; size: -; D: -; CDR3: CASTSLGSMNTEAFF; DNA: TGTGCCAGCACTTCACTGGGATCCATGAACACTGAAGCTTTCTTT
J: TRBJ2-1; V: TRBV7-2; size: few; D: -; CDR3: CASSLLRGHNEQFF; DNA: TGTGCCAGCAGCTTACTGCGGGGACACAATGAGCAGTTCTTC
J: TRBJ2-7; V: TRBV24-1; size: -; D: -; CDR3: CATSEGSLAVYEQYF; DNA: TGTGCCACCAGTGAAGGATCACTGGCGGTCTACGAGCAGTACTTC
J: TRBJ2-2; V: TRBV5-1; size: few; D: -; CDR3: CASSFRDPGNTGELFF; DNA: TGCGCCAGCAGCTTCCGGGACCCCGGGAACACCGGGGAGCTGTTTTTT
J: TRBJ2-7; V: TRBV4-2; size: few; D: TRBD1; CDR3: CASSPQDRVAYEQYF; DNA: TGTGCCAGCAGCCCCCAAGACAGGGTCGCCTACGAGCAGTACTTC
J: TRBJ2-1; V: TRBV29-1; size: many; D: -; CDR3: CSVSVSSYNEQFF; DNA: TGCAGCGTTTCTGTGAGCTCCTACAATGAGCAGTTCTTC
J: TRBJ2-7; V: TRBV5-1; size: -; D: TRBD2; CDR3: CASSLPRREREDHYEQYF; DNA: TGCGCCAGCAGCCTGCCGCGGAGGGAGCGGGAGGACCACTACGAGCAGTACTTC
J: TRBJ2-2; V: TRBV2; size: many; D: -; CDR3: CASSESLVTGELFF; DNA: TGTGCCAGCAGTGAATCTCTGGTCACCGGGGAGCTGTTTTTT